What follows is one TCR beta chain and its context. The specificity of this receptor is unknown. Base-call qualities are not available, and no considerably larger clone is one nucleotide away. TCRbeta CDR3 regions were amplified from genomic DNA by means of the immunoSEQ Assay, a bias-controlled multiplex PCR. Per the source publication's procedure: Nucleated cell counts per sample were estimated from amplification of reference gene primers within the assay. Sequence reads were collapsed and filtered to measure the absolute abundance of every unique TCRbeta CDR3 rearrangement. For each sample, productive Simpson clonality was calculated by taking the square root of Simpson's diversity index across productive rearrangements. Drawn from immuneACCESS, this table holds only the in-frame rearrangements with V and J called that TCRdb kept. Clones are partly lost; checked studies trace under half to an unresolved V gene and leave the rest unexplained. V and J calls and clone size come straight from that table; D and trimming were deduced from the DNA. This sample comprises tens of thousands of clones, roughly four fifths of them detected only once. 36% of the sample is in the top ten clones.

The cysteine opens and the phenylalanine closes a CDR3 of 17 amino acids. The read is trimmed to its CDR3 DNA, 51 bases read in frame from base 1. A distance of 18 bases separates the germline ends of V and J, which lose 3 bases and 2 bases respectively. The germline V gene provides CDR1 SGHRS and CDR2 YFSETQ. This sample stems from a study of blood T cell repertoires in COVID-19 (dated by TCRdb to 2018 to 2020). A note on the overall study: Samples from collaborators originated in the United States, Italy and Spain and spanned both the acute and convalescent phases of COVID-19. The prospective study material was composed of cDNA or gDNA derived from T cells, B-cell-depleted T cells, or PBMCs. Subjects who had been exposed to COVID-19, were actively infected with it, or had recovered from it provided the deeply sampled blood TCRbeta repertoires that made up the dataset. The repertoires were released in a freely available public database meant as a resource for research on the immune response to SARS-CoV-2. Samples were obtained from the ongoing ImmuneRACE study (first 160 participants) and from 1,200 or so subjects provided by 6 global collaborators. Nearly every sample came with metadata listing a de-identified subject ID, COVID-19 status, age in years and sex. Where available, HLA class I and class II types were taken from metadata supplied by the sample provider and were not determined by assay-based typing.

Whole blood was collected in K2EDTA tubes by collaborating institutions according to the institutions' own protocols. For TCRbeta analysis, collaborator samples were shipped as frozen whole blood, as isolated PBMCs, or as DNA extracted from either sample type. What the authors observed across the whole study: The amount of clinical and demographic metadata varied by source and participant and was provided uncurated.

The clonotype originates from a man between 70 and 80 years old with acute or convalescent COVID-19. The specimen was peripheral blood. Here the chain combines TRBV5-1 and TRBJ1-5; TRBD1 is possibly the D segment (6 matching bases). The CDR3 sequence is CASSSTPTGYGNQPQHF. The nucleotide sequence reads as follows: TGCGCCAGCAGCTCTACACCCACAGGGTATGGCAATCAGCCCCAGCATTTT.